This T cell receptor (beta chain) was sequenced during a study of T cells in Graves' hyperthyroidism and ophthalmopathy. Remarks on this clonotype: What it recognizes is unknown.

Study outcomes and limitations: The model made its ophthalmopathy prediction, and onset followed a median roughly six months later.

Amplified regions were TCR beta CDR3 sequences from RNA transcripts. During a first-round RT-PCR of the TCR CDR3, the HTBI primer set was used. Using its own MiXCR run on the multiplex PCR reads, TCRdb lists one record per CDR3 protein. The data contain 550,000 to 800,000 distinct CDR3 sequences, roughly 17% of them singletons. The CDR3 is 14 amino acids. Germline V gene lookup returns CDR1 SGHRS and CDR2 YFSETQ. Deletions cut 3 bases from V and 7 bases from J, with 17 bases between. The sequenced sample was blood. The V call is TRBV5-1, the J call TRBJ2-7, with D hard to call. The clonotype was recovered from a man aged 45-65 years with Graves' hyperthyroidism. The CDR3 DNA is TGCGCCAGCAGCTGGCGGACCAGCCACCGGGAGCAGTACTTC. Translating gives CASSWRTSHREQYF.